This T cell receptor (beta chain) was recovered during a study of OX40 agonist ivuxolimab in advanced cancers. Here immunoSEQ multiplex PCR was the method, and the copy in TCRdb shows in-frame clones only, minus some. Of 100,000 or so clones in the sample, 91% are singletons; the top ten hold approximately 0.55%. The germline V and J ends were trimmed by 3 bases and 4 bases, with 15 bases remaining between them. Germline-derived CDR1 and CDR2 are SQVTM and ANQGSEA. The CDR3 has 14 amino acids. The chain links TRBV29-1 to TRBJ1-1; unclear D gene. This clonotype was obtained from an adult with an advanced solid tumor such as melanoma, head and neck, liver or kidney cancer. This specimen was CD4+ or CD8+ T cells sorted from blood, taken in a trial of the OX40 agonist ivuxolimab. The CDR3 DNA sequence: TGCAGCGTTGAGAAATACAGTCTCGGCACTGAAGCTTTCTTT. This encodes CSVEKYSLGTEAFF.